Sequencing of this T cell receptor (beta chain) was carried out in a study of T-cell memory formation after mild COVID-19. Background on the study: Largely donor-specific TCR clusters were found.

This clonotype was picked up a small number of times. What it recognizes is unknown. Regarding the study as a whole: Day 37-peaking second-wave clones had unconfirmed SARS-CoV-2 specificity. Contracting CD4+ clones were located mainly in CM and EM, and CD8+ clones in EMRA.

V was clipped by 3 bases and J by 8 bases, with 19 bases between them. The CDR3 consists of 15 residues. CDR1 and CDR2 (germline): MDHEN, SYDVKM. Constant-segment primers were used for 5'RACE, and the resulting TCR alpha and TCR beta cDNA libraries carried sample barcodes and UMIs. Via MiXCR, TCRdb re-called the 5' RACE reads, giving one row per CDR3 protein. The sample yields about 150,000 distinct CDR3 sequences, over 10% seen once. The specimen was PBMCs or a T cell subset sorted from them (not recorded which). The receptor's source is a man between 18 and 29 years old who had mild COVID-19 (a few samples of this study predate the infection). Cell type and time point are not known. The chain joins TRBV28 to TRBJ1-2, with a possible D match to TRBD1 (6 bases). The DNA for the CDR3 is TGTGCCAGCAGTTTGGGGCAGGGGCCCTCAGGCGGCTACACCTTC. As protein: CASSLGQGPSGGYTF.